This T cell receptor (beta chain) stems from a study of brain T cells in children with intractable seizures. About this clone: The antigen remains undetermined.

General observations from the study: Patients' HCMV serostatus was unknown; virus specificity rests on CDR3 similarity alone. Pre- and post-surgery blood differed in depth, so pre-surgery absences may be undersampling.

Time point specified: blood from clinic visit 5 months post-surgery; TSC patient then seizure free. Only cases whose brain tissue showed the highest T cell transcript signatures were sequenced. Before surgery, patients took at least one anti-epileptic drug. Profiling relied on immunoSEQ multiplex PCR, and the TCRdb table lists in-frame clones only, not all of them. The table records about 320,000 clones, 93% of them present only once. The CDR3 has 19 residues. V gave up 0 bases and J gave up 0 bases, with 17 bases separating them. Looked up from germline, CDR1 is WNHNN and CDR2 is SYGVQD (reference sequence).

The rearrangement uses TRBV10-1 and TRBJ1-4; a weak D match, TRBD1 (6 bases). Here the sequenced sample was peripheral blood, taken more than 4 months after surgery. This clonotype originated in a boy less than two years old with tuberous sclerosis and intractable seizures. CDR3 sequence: CASSESRTGRCATNEKLFF. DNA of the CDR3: TGCGCCAGCAGTGAGTCTAGAACAGGGAGATGTGCAACTAATGAAAAACTGTTTTTT.